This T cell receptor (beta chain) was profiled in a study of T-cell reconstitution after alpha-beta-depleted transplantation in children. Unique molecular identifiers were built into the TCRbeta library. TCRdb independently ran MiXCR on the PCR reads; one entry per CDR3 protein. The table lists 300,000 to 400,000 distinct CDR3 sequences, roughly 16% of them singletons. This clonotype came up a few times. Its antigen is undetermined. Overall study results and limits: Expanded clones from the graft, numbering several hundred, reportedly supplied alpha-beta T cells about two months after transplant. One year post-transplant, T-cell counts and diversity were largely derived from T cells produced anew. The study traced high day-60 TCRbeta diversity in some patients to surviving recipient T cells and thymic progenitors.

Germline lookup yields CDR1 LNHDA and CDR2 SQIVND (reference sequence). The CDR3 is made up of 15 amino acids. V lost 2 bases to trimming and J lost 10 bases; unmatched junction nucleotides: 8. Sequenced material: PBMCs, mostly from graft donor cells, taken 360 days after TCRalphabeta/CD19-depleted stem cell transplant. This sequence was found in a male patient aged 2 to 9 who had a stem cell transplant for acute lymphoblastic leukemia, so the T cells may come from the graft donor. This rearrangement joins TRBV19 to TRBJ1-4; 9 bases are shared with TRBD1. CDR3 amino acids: CASSILGQGHGKLFF. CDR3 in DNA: TGTGCCAGTAGTATACTGGGACAGGGTCATGGAAAACTGTTTTTT.